A selection of T cell receptor beta chains follows, all from one sample in a study of OX40 agonist ivuxolimab in advanced cancers. Sequencing used immunoSEQ multiplex PCR; TCRdb keeps in-frame clones, though not all of them. The sample carries tens of thousands of clones, 90% to 95% recorded once. The input for sequencing was CD4+ or CD8+ T cells sorted from blood, taken in a trial of the OX40 agonist ivuxolimab. These receptors were taken from an adult with an advanced solid tumor such as melanoma, head and neck, liver or kidney cancer. Both conserved end residues are part of each CDR3. D genes are given only for firm matches. The listing skips clone size in some rows; elsewhere it reads once, few, many or a size class.

DNA: TGTGCCAGTAGTATAGATCATTACATTAACAATGAGCAGTTCTTC; CDR3: CASSIDHYINNEQFF; D: .; size: .; J: TRBJ2-1; V: TRBV19
DNA: TGTGCCAGCAGTTACTCGATTACAGACGAGCAGTACTTC; CDR3: CASSYSITDEQYF; D: .; size: .; J: TRBJ2-7; V: TRBV6-5
DNA: TGTGCCAGCAGCAATGGAACTAGCGGCTACAATGAGCAGTTCTTC; CDR3: CASSNGTSGYNEQFF; D: TRBD2; size: once; J: TRBJ2-1; V: TRBV7-9
DNA: TGCGCCAGCAGTGAAATTCTCCATCAGCCCCAGCATTTT; CDR3: CASSEILHQPQHF; D: .; size: .; J: TRBJ1-5; V: TRBV10-2
DNA: TGTGCCAGCAGCTTGGCCGTCCCAGATACGCAGTATTTT; CDR3: CASSLAVPDTQYF; D: .; size: .; J: TRBJ2-3; V: TRBV7-3
DNA: TGTGCCAGCTCACCCGATGGGGCGAACACCGGGGAGCTGTTTTTT; CDR3: CASSPDGANTGELFF; D: .; size: .; J: TRBJ2-2; V: TRBV18
DNA: TGTGCCAGCAGGGGACAGAGCCTTACCAATCAGCCCCAGCATTTT; CDR3: CASRGQSLTNQPQHF; D: TRBD1; size: .; J: TRBJ1-5; V: TRBV2
DNA: TGTGCCAGCAGCTTGGATGGGGTTAGCAATCAGCCCCAGCATTTT; CDR3: CASSLDGVSNQPQHF; D: .; size: .; J: TRBJ1-5; V: TRBV5-8
DNA: TGTGCCAGCAGTTCCCCCGGACTAGCGGCTAGCACAGATACGCAGTATTTT; CDR3: CASSSPGLAASTDTQYF; D: TRBD2; size: .; J: TRBJ2-3; V: TRBV28
DNA: TGTGCCAGCAGTTTAGACATCCGCTCCTACGAGCAGTACTTC; CDR3: CASSLDIRSYEQYF; D: .; size: .; J: TRBJ2-7; V: TRBV27
DNA: TGTGCCAGTAGTTCCCGACAGGGCGAGCAGTACTTC; CDR3: CASSSRQGEQYF; D: TRBD1; size: few; J: TRBJ2-7; V: TRBV19
DNA: TGTGCCAGCAGCCTAGCCATGTTCACCGGGGAGCTGTTTTTT; CDR3: CASSLAMFTGELFF; D: .; size: .; J: TRBJ2-2; V: TRBV14
DNA: TGTGCCAGTAGTACCCCGCAGGGGGACAATCAGCCCCAGCATTTT; CDR3: CASSTPQGDNQPQHF; D: TRBD1; size: .; J: TRBJ1-5; V: TRBV19
DNA: TGTGCCAGCAGCTTAGAGACTGGGACGGCCATTAATGAAAAACTGTTTTTT; CDR3: CASSLETGTAINEKLFF; D: .; size: .; J: TRBJ1-4; V: TRBV7-8
DNA: TGTGCCAGCAGTATTAGCGGGAGTCTCCGCACAGATACGCAGTATTTT; CDR3: CASSISGSLRTDTQYF; D: TRBD2; size: .; J: TRBJ2-3; V: TRBV27
DNA: TGTGCCAGTAGCCACTCGGAGAGCACGGTGCAGTTCTTC; CDR3: CASSHSESTVQFF; D: .; size: few; J: TRBJ2-1; V: TRBV19
DNA: TGTGCCAGCAGCTTAATAACAGATACGCAGTATTTT; CDR3: CASSLITDTQYF; D: .; size: .; J: TRBJ2-3; V: TRBV11-2
DNA: TGTGCCATCGCGACAGGACCTGTGGGGTTGGGTACGCAGTATTTT; CDR3: CAIATGPVGLGTQYF; D: .; size: .; J: TRBJ2-3; V: TRBV19
DNA: TGTGCCAGCAGCCGGGGTCTAGCGGGGAACACCGGGGAGCTGTTTTTT; CDR3: CASSRGLAGNTGELFF; D: TRBD2; size: .; J: TRBJ2-2; V: TRBV7-2
DNA: TGTGCCAGCAGTTTACTGAGCACAGATACGCAGTATTTT; CDR3: CASSLLSTDTQYF; D: .; size: .; J: TRBJ2-3; V: TRBV27
DNA: TGCGCCAGCAGCTCCCTGGGACAGGGATACAATGAGCAGTTCTTC; CDR3: CASSSLGQGYNEQFF; D: TRBD1; size: .; J: TRBJ2-1; V: TRBV5-1
DNA: TGTGCCAGCAGTTTGGAGGGTGCGGGAGCCACAGATACGCAGTATTTT; CDR3: CASSLEGAGATDTQYF; D: TRBD2; size: .; J: TRBJ2-3; V: TRBV5-5
DNA: TGTGCCAGTAGCCAAGATTGGGGTGGAGAGCAGTACTTC; CDR3: CASSQDWGGEQYF; D: .; size: once; J: TRBJ2-7; V: TRBV4-2
DNA: TGCGCCAGCAGTGAGTATCTGATTCGGAACGTCGACTATGGCTACACCTTC; CDR3: CASSEYLIRNVDYGYTF; D: .; size: .; J: TRBJ1-2; V: TRBV4-1
DNA: TGCAGCTCTTCCAGCGGGATGGGGAATGAGCAGTTCTTC; CDR3: CSSSSGMGNEQFF; D: TRBD2; size: .; J: TRBJ2-1; V: TRBV29-1
DNA: TGTGCCAGCAGCTTAGGGGACGGCCGAGGGGAAAAACTGTTTTTT; CDR3: CASSLGDGRGEKLFF; D: .; size: .; J: TRBJ1-4; V: TRBV7-6
DNA: TGTGCCAGCAGCTTAGAGTGGCAGGCCACAGATACGCAGTATTTT; CDR3: CASSLEWQATDTQYF; D: .; size: .; J: TRBJ2-3; V: TRBV11-2
DNA: TGTGCCAGCAGTTTCCCGGGACAGAATAATTCACCCCTCCACTTT; CDR3: CASSFPGQNNSPLHF; D: TRBD1; size: .; J: TRBJ1-6; V: TRBV28